What follows are 5 T cell receptor beta chains derived from one specimen sequenced in a study of cytomegalovirus exposure and HLA in healthy donors. PCR employed 60 Vbeta and 13 Jbeta primers. Profiling relied on immunoSEQ multiplex PCR, and the TCRdb table lists in-frame clones only, not all of them. This sample yields 120,000 to 150,000 clones, of which 79% are seen a single time; less than 8% belongs to the top ten. Sequencing used PBMCs. The receptors shown here come from a woman between 40 and 50 years old in good health and CMV-seropositive.

This chain uses TRBV12-1 with TRBJ1-4; TRBD1, the table's D call, was not compared with the DNA. TRBV12-1 is a pseudogene segment. This CDR3 has 16 residues. CDR3 DNA sequence: TGTGCCAGCAGTCCCGACAGCCGTGCAACTAATGAAAAACTGTTTTTT. Translation gives CASSPDSRATNEKLFF.

The rearrangement uses TRBV10-1 and TRBJ1-1, with D unclear. Germline CDR1 is WNHNN and CDR2 is SYGVQD (reference sequence). Trimming took 5 bases from V and 5 from J, leaving 12 bases between them. CDR3 length: 13 residues. The CDR3 DNA reads TGCGCCAGCAGTCCCCGGGGTCCAACTGAAGCTTTCTTT. It encodes CASSPRGPTEAFF.

The rearrangement links TRBV6-5 to TRBJ2-1; 10 bases are a match to TRBD2. The CDR3 is made up of 15 amino acids. CDR1 and CDR2 (germline): MNHEY, SVGAGI. The junction had 6 bases not matched to a gene; V was cut back by 6 bases and J by 4 bases. In DNA form, the CDR3 reads TGTGCCAGCAGCAAAACTAGCGGGGTTTACAATGAGCAGTTCTTC. Translating it yields CASSKTSGVYNEQFF.

The V call is TRBV9, the J call TRBJ1-1, with TRBD1 as a possible D gene (5 bases). The ends were cut back, 3 bases at V and 5 bases at J, with 14 bases in the middle. The CDR3 totals 14 residues. In germline, CDR1 is SGDLS, CDR2 YYNGEE. CDR3 coding DNA: TGTGCCAGCAGCGCCCAAGGGGAGGGGACTGAAGCTTTCTTT. Translation: CASSAQGEGTEAFF.

The chain couples TRBV18 to TRBJ1-3, with D possibly being TRBD1 (5 bases). Trimming shortened V by 0 bases and J by 2 bases, and 11 bases separated the two germline ends. Germline lookup yields CDR1 KGHSH and CDR2 LQKENI. The CDR3 spans 16 residues. DNA of the CDR3: TGTGCCAGCTCACCACCGGGGGGTACGGCTGGAAACACCATATATTTT. Protein product: CASSPPGGTAGNTIYF.